These 10 T cell receptor beta chains were all obtained from the same sample, sequenced in a study of a mutant IDH1 vaccine in newly diagnosed glioma. Antigen specificity for these receptors is unknown. Sequencing was performed with immunoSEQ multiplex PCR; in TCRdb, only in-frame clones are kept and a portion is missing. Of approximately 51,000 clones in the sample, more than 70% were seen once. The time point: week 5, during vaccination. Vaccination comprised doses that each held 300 ug of mutant IDH1 20-mer peptide, plus topical imiquimod. The material sequenced was PBMCs, taken from a glioma patient whose treatment included an IDH1 peptide vaccine. All receptors derive from a woman aged 40 to 55 with glioma.

V usage is TRBV6-1 and J usage is TRBJ2-5; TRBD2 might be the D (7 bases). The CDR3 sequence is 14 residues long. Germline assignment: CDR1 MNHNS and CDR2 SASEGT. V was trimmed by 5 bases and J by 5 bases, leaving 15 bases between them. The CDR3 DNA sequence: TGTGCCAGCAGTCCGGGGGGCCGGGCTGAGACCCAGTACTTC. Residues: CASSPGGRAETQYF.

This clone showed up just a few times. The gene calls are TRBV13 and TRBJ1-2; D is possibly TRBD1 (6 bases). Germline V CDR1 and CDR2: PRHDT, FYEKMQ (reference sequence). V lost 4 bases and J 0 bases, leaving 21 bases between the germline ends. This CDR3 is 18 amino acids long. The CDR3 nucleotides are TGTGCCAGCAGCTCCCAGCGGGACACGAACTTAGCTAACTATGGCTACACCTTC. This encodes CASSSQRDTNLANYGYTF.

The rearrangement links TRBV6-1 to TRBJ1-1; 9 bases agree with TRBD1. Per the germline V gene, CDR1 is MNHNS and CDR2 is SASEGT. V shed 4 bases and J 0 bases; nucleotides not matched to a gene: 9. This CDR3 spans 17 amino acids. The CDR3 is CASSGNTGGLMNTEAFF. Here the CDR3 DNA reads TGTGCCAGCAGTGGTAATACAGGGGGCCTTATGAACACTGAAGCTTTCTTT.

V usage is TRBV5-1 and J usage is TRBJ2-5, with 14 bases fitting TRBD2. CDR1 and CDR2 (germline): SGHRS, YFSETQ. This CDR3 is built from 16 residues. Trimming cost V 4 bases and J 5 bases; bases outside gene matches: 7. CDR3 coding DNA: TGCGCCAGCAGCCCGGAGGGACTAGCGGGGGTGGAGACCCAGTACTTC. This gives the protein CASSPEGLAGVETQYF.

V usage is TRBV6-1 and J usage is TRBJ1-6; D is undetermined. V was trimmed by 1 base and J by 9 bases, leaving 10 bases between them. The CDR3 contains 14 residues. Germline CDR1 reads MNHNS; CDR2 reads SASEGT. CDR3 region: CASSEGAWGSPLHF. The CDR3 DNA follows: TGTGCCAGCAGTGAAGGGGCGTGGGGTTCACCCCTCCACTTT.

The chain couples TRBV5-1 to TRBJ1-2; D uncertain. Trimming cost V 0 bases and J 0 bases, with 6 bases left between them. This CDR3 region has 14 residues. CDR1 and CDR2 (germline): SGHRS, YFSETQ. CDR3 DNA: TGCGCCAGCAGCTTGGGCAGTGCTAACTATGGCTACACCTTC. This codes for CASSLGSANYGYTF.

CDR3 DNA sequence: TGTGCCAGCAGTTTGGCTAGGGGGCAAGAGCAGTACTTC. Its protein is CASSLARGQEQYF. V gene TRBV27 combines with J gene TRBJ2-7, with 7 bases that match TRBD1. Germline values: CDR1 MNHEY, CDR2 SMNVEV (reference sequence). The CDR3 is made up of 13 amino acids. Trimming took 3 bases from V and 7 from J; bases not matched to a gene: 6.

The J gene is TRBJ1-1, the V gene TRBV6-1, with D possibly being TRBD1 (5 bases). V was trimmed by 2 bases and J by 8 bases, leaving 15 bases between them. CDR1 and CDR2 from the germline V gene are MNHNS and SASEGT. The CDR3 extends over 14 amino acids. The CDR3 DNA sequence: TGTGCCAGCAGTGAAACATTTAGGGGTCAGGAAGCTTTCTTT. Residues: CASSETFRGQEAFF.

This sequence joins TRBV9 and TRBJ2-5, with TRBD2 matching over 9 bases. This CDR3 spans 17 amino acids. Germline V CDR1 and CDR2: SGDLS, YYNGEE. V was clipped by 0 bases and J by 1 base; unmatched bases: 7. The CDR3 here is CASSVAGVSGGQETQYF. In DNA form, the CDR3 reads TGTGCCAGCAGCGTAGCGGGGGTTAGCGGGGGCCAAGAGACCCAGTACTTC.

The J gene is TRBJ2-5, the V gene TRBV25-1; D remains unclear. CDR3 length: 14 amino acids. V gave up 1 base and J gave up 4 bases, with 10 bases separating them. In germline, CDR1 is MGHDK, CDR2 SYGVNS. CDR3 coding DNA: TGTGCCAGCAGTGAATCCCGTGTGGGAGAGACCCAGTACTTC. This gives the protein CASSESRVGETQYF.